This TCR beta chain emerged from a study of cytotoxic CD8 clonotypes in ibrutinib-treated CLL. Study-level background: Investigators collected response samples after a median roughly 13 months of treatment, range 6 to 36.

As to this clone: Its target is unknown.

Study results and limitations: Private clonotypes, not public ones, expanded at ibrutinib response. Clonality rose at ibrutinib response, held steady in sustained remission, and fell toward baseline at progression.

Deep sequencing aimed at 1 in 200,000 to 1 in 1 million T cells' resolution. Sequencing was performed with immunoSEQ multiplex PCR; in TCRdb, only in-frame clones are kept and a portion is missing. The sample holds over 120,000 clones, approximately 80% seen once. Germline V gene data show CDR1 as MDHEN and CDR2 as SYDVKM. This CDR3 is built from 13 residues. V was cut by 3 bases and J by 3 bases, with 8 bases left in between. This TCR derives from a human donor with chronic lymphocytic leukemia. The chain carries TRBV28 and TRBJ2-5; D is unresolved. Sequences were derived from PBMCs, sampled after 36 months of ibrutinib treatment. CDR3 sequence reads: CASSFNMEETQYF. The CDR3 coding sequence is TGTGCCAGCAGTTTTAATATGGAAGAGACCCAGTACTTC.